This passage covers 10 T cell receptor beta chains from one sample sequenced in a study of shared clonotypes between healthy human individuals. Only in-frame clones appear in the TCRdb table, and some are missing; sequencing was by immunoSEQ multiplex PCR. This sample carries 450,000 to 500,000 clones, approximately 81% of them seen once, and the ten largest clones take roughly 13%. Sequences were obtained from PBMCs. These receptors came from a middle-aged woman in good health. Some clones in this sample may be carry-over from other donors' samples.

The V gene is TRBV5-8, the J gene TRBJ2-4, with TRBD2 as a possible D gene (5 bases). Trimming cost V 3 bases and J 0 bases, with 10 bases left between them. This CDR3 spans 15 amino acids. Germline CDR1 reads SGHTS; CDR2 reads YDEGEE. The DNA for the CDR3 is TGTGCCAGCAGCTCACGGACTGTAGCCAAAAACATTCAGTACTTC. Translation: CASSSRTVAKNIQYF.

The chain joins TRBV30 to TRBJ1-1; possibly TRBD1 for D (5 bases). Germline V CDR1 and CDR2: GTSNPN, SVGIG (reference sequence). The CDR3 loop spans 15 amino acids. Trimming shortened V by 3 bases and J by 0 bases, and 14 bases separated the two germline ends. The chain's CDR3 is CAWRIPGDMNTEAFF. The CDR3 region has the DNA TGTGCCTGGAGGATACCGGGGGATATGAACACTGAAGCTTTCTTT.

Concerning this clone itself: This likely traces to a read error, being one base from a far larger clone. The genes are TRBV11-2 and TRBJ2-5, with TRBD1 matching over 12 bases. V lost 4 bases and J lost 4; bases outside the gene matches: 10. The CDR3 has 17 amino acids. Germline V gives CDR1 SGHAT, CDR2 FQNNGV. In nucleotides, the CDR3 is TGTGCCAGCAGCTATAGAGGGACAGGGGGCATCGGAGAGACCCAGTACTTC. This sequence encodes CASSYRGTGGIGETQYF.

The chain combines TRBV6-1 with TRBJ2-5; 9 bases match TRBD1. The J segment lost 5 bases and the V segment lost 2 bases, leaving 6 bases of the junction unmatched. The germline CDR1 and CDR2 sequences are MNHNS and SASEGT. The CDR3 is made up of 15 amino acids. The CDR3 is CASSENRGRRETQYF. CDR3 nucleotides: TGTGCCAGCAGTGAAAACAGGGGGCGCCGGGAGACCCAGTACTTC.

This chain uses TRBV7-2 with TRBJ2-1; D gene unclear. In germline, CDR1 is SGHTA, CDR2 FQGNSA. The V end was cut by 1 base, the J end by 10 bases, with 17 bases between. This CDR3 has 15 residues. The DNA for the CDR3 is TGTGCCAGCAGCTTAGAGGTTTCCCCCGGCCGCGAGCAGTTCTTC. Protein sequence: CASSLEVSPGREQFF.

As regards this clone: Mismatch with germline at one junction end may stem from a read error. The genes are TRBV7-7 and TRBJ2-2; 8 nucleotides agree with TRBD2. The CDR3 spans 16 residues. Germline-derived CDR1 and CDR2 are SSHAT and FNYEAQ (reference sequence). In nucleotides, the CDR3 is TGTGCTAGCAGCTTAGCCTCCAGCGGGAGTTCCGGGGAGCTGTTTTTT. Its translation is CASSLASSGSSGELFF.

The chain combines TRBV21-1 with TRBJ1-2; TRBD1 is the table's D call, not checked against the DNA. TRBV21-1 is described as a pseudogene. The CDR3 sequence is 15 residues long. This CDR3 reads CASIIAARTSYGYTF. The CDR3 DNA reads TGTGCCAGCATCATAGCCGCCAGGACATCCTATGGCTACACCTTC.

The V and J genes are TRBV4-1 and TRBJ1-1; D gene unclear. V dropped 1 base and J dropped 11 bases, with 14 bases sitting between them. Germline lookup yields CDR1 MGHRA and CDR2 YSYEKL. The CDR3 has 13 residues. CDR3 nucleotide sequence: TGCGCCAGCAGCCAAGTTAGGGCCCTTGAGGCTTTCTTT. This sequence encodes CASSQVRALEAFF.

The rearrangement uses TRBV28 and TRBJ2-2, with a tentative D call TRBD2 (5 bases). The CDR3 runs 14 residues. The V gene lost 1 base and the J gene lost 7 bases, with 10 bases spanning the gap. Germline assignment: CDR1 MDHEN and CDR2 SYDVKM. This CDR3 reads CASSLLRENGELFF. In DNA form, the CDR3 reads TGTGCCAGCAGTTTATTAAGGGAGAACGGGGAGCTGTTTTTT.

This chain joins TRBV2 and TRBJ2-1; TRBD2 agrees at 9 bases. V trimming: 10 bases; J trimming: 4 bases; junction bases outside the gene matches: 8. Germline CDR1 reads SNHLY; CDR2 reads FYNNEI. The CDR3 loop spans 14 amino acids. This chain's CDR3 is CATKGAGGYNEQFF. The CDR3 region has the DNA TGTGCCACTAAAGGGGCGGGAGGGTACAATGAGCAGTTCTTC. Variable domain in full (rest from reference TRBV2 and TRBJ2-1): EPEVTQTPSHQVTQMGQEVILRCVPISNHLYFYWYRQILGQKVEFLVSFYNNEISEKSEIFDDQFSVERPDGSNFTLKIRSTKLEDSAMYFCATKGAGGYNEQFFGPGTRLTVL.